Shown below are 21 T cell receptor beta chains from a single sample sequenced in a study of post-analysis software for immune sequencing data. Each TCR beta cDNA library carried unique molecular identifiers. Via MiXCR, TCRdb re-called the PCR reads, giving one row per CDR3 protein. The sample records approximately 250,000 distinct CDR3 sequences, 30% to 45% being singletons. Antigens of these TCRs are unknown. Overall study findings and caveats: Patients showed TRBV5-6, TRBV5-1 and TRBV20-1 among roughly 5 TRBV segments more frequent than in controls.

Source material: blood. The origin of the receptors is a girl aged 5-17 years with multiple sclerosis.

This clonotype was recorded a few times. This chain uses TRBV14 with TRBJ1-2; 9 bases are shared with TRBD1. CDR3 length: 15 residues. V lost 6 bases and J lost 3; bases outside the gene matches: 8. Germline CDR1 reads SGHDN; CDR2 reads FVKESK. The CDR3 sequence is CASRPTGGGHYGYTF. DNA for the CDR3: TGTGCCAGCAGGCCCACAGGGGGCGGTCACTATGGCTACACCTTC.

The chain employs TRBV7-2 and TRBJ2-1, with D maybe TRBD2 (6 bases). Trimming removed 1 base at V and 7 bases at J, with 17 bases between. Per germline, CDR1 SGHTA and CDR2 FQGNSA. The CDR3 is 16 amino acids. CDR3 loop: CASSLVLTGGRNEQFF. The CDR3 DNA reads TGTGCCAGCAGCTTAGTACTAACGGGTGGGAGGAATGAGCAGTTCTTC.

The V and J genes are TRBV19 and TRBJ1-1, with D maybe TRBD1 (5 bases). The CDR3 loop spans 14 amino acids. Trimming removed 7 bases from V and 4 bases from J, with 16 bases in between. From germline, CDR1 is LNHDA and CDR2 SQIVND (reference sequence). The CDR3: CASTRRGSATEAFF. The CDR3 DNA is TGTGCCAGTACCCGCCGGGGGTCGGCCACTGAAGCTTTCTTT.

The V gene is TRBV7-2, the J gene TRBJ2-7, with D perhaps matching TRBD1 or TRBD2 (5 bases each). Per the germline V gene, CDR1 is SGHTA and CDR2 is FQGNSA. The CDR3 sequence is 12 residues long. Trimming removed 6 bases from V and 2 bases from J, with 8 bases in between. Written as DNA, the CDR3 is TGTGCCAGCAGTGAGGGGCCCTACGAGCAGTACTTC. Translated: CASSEGPYEQYF.

In its sample, this clonotype was seen many times. This chain joins TRBV5-1 and TRBJ1-4, with D hard to call. Trimming removed 3 bases at V and 7 bases at J, with 13 bases between. Germline lookup yields CDR1 SGHRS and CDR2 YFSETQ. This CDR3 spans 14 amino acids. The CDR3: CASSSTQKLEKLFF. The CDR3 bases are TGCGCCAGCAGCTCAACCCAGAAGCTTGAAAAACTGTTTTTT.

This clonotype was found many times. The rearrangement uses TRBV2 and TRBJ1-4; 8 bases map to TRBD1. CDR1 is SNHLY, CDR2 FYNNEI, per germline. The ends lost 2 bases at V and 7 bases at J; junction bases unmatched: 6. The CDR3 totals 15 residues. CDR3 sequence reads: CASSERAGGLEKLFF. CDR3 nucleotide sequence: TGTGCCAGCAGTGAACGGGCAGGGGGCCTTGAAAAACTGTTTTTT.

CDR3 in amino acids: CASSTSGGLTYEQYV. DNA of the CDR3: TGTGCCAGCAGCACCAGCGGGGGCCTGACCTACGAGCAGTACGTC. The chain has TRBV7-2 and TRBJ2-7; 8 bases are a match to TRBD2. Trimming removed 5 bases from V and 2 bases from J; junction bases left unmatched: 8. CDR3 size: 15 residues. Germline CDR1 reads SGHTA; CDR2 reads FQGNSA.

Concerning this clonotype itself: A much larger clone is a single base away; this may be a read error. The V and J genes are TRBV4-1 and TRBJ2-1; a weak D match, TRBD2 (6 bases). The germline V gene has CDR1 MGHRA and CDR2 YSYEKL. The ends were cut back, 0 bases at V and 1 base at J, with 16 bases in the middle. The CDR3 spans 18 residues. CDR3 DNA sequence: TGCGCCAGCAGCCAAGATTGGCTTTGGGGGAGGTCCTACAATGAGCAGTTCTTC. This codes for CASSQDWLWGRSYNEQFF.

This clonotype was seen ten or more times. The genes are TRBV12-3 or TRBV12-4 and TRBJ2-3; possible D gene TRBD2, 6 bases. CDR3 length equals 17 residues. V was pared by 6 bases and J by 2 bases, with 21 bases between. The CDR3, as DNA: TGTGCCAGCAGCTCCGGGCCCGGCGGGGCTCACACAGATACGCAGTATTTT. Its translation is CASSSGPGGAHTDTQYF.

The sample holds many counts of this clonotype. The chain uses TRBV7-9 and TRBJ2-1, with D possibly matching TRBD2 (6 bases). Deletions cut 11 bases from V and 6 bases from J, with 14 bases between. The germline gives CDR1 SEHNR, CDR2 FQNEAQ (reference sequence). CDR3 length: 12 residues. The CDR3 region has the DNA TGTGCCGCGAGGCGGGAATCCAATGAGCAGTTCTTC. It is translated as CAARRESNEQFF.

The chain employs TRBV6-5 and TRBJ1-1; D is unresolved. This CDR3 contains 13 residues. Trimming pared 6 bases from V and 1 base from J, leaving 9 bases between. Germline V gene sequence: CDR1 MNHEY, CDR2 SVGAGI. As DNA, the CDR3 is TGTGCCAGCAGGTACGGGGAGAACACTGAAGCTTTCTTT. This codes for CASRYGENTEAFF.

The rearrangement uses TRBV28 and TRBJ2-6; TRBD1 aligns across 10 bases. CDR3 size: 17 residues. Losses at the gene ends were 8 bases for V and 4 bases for J; bases not matched to a gene: 11. Germline V gene data show CDR1 as MDHEN and CDR2 as SYDVKM. This chain's CDR3 is CASGLTGGISGANVLTF. The CDR3 bases are TGTGCCAGCGGGCTGACAGGGGGCATTTCCGGGGCCAACGTCCTGACTTTC.

This clonotype was counted at least ten times. The V call is TRBV12-3 or TRBV12-4, the J call TRBJ2-1; 9 bases agree with TRBD2. This CDR3 spans 17 amino acids. Germline trimming cut 6 bases from V and 3 bases from J; bases unmatched to any gene: 12. The CDR3 sequence is CASSPPGRGGYYNEQFF. The CDR3 bases are TGTGCCAGCAGCCCCCCAGGGCGGGGGGGTTACTACAATGAGCAGTTCTTC.

This clonotype was seen repeatedly, ten times or more. The chain employs TRBV20-1 and TRBJ2-3; D unresolved. Germline CDR1 DFQATT, CDR2 SNEGSKA (reference sequence). V was shortened by 6 bases and J by 0 bases, with 7 bases between the two germline ends. The CDR3 loop spans 12 amino acids. The CDR3 sequence: CSAPWSTDTQYF. CDR3 sequence (DNA): TGCAGTGCCCCCTGGAGCACAGATACGCAGTATTTT.

The V gene is TRBV20-1, the J gene TRBJ2-1, with a tentative D call TRBD2 (5 bases). This CDR3 is 13 amino acids long. V gave up 3 bases and J gave up 6 bases, with 12 bases separating them. In germline, CDR1 is DFQATT, CDR2 SNEGSKA (reference sequence). The CDR3 DNA reads as TGCAGTGCTAGGTGGGGAGTAAGCAATGAGCAGTTCTTC. Residues: CSARWGVSNEQFF.

The V call is TRBV5-1, the J call TRBJ2-5; D is undetermined. Between the trimmed V and J ends, which lost 0 bases and 5 bases, there was a span of 5 bases. Germline CDR1 SGHRS, CDR2 YFSETQ. The CDR3 contains 12 residues. The CDR3: CASSLDSETQYF. CDR3 DNA: TGCGCCAGCAGCTTGGACAGTGAGACCCAGTACTTC.

V is TRBV5-1 and J is TRBJ1-4; D not certain. CDR1 SGHRS and CDR2 YFSETQ come from the germline V gene. Trimming took off 3 bases at V and 5 bases at J, with 8 bases between the two ends. CDR3 length: 13 amino acids. In DNA form, the CDR3 reads TGCGCCAGCAGCTGGGTCCCAAATGAAAAACTGTTTTTT. Protein product: CASSWVPNEKLFF.

In its sample, this clonotype was seen many times. The chain uses TRBV20-1 and TRBJ2-1; D is unclear. Germline assignment: CDR1 DFQATT and CDR2 SNEGSKA (reference sequence). The V gene lost 5 bases and the J gene lost 4 bases, with 9 bases spanning the gap. The CDR3 runs 12 residues. The CDR3 here is CSAPILYNEQFF. CDR3 sequence (DNA): TGCAGTGCTCCTATATTATACAATGAGCAGTTCTTC.

This clonotype was observed a few times. A read error is possible here, since a much larger clone lies one base away. The V and J genes are TRBV20-1 and TRBJ2-1, with D possibly TRBD2 on 5 matching bases. Germline V gene data show CDR1 as DFQATT and CDR2 as SNEGSKA (reference sequence). The CDR3 is 15 amino acids. V was pared by 6 bases and J by 7 bases, with 22 bases between. The CDR3 sequence is CSATYDATTRNEQFF. CDR3 coding DNA: TGCAGTGCCACCTACGACGCGACTACTCGAAATGAGCAGTTCTTC.

This clonotype was picked up many times. The chain is built from TRBV5-5 and TRBJ2-6, with D possibly TRBD2 on 7 matching bases. Germline V gene lookup returns CDR1 SGHKS and CDR2 YYEKEE (reference sequence). The CDR3 is 18 amino acids. The V gene lost 5 bases and the J gene lost 0 bases, with 18 bases spanning the gap. The CDR3 here is CASSYGARGASGANVLTF. The CDR3, as DNA: TGTGCCAGCAGTTATGGGGCCCGGGGGGCCTCTGGGGCCAACGTCCTGACTTTC.

A word on this clonotype: This may be a read error, as it is one base from a much larger clone. The rearrangement links TRBV20-1 to TRBJ1-1; no clear D. Germline assignment: CDR1 DFQATT and CDR2 SNEGSKA (reference sequence). The CDR3 covers 14 residues. The CDR3 spells CSAGDAAANTEAFF. CDR3 bases: TGCAGTGCTGGAGATGCGGCAGCGAACACTGAAGCTTTCTTT.